A selection of T cell receptor beta chains follows, all from one sample in a study of blood T cell repertoires in COVID-19. Produced via immunoSEQ multiplex PCR; TCRdb's table is partial and in-frame only. Among 95,000 to 150,000 clones listed, 70% to 90% were seen once. Sequencing was done on a sample of peripheral blood. These receptor sequences come from a human donor in a cohort sampled during active COVID-19. CDR3s include the opening cysteine and the closing phenylalanine or tryptophan. The D gene is left open where the match is weak. Rows may omit the clone size; those that give it use once, few, many or a size class.

j_gene	d_gene	v_gene	abundance	CDR3aa	CDR3nt
TRBJ1-2	-	TRBV6-6	once	CASSYDSNYGYTF	TGTGCCAGCAGTTACGACAGTAACTATGGCTACACCTTC
TRBJ1-1	-	TRBV4-1	-	CASSQGPGNTEAFF	TGCGCCAGCAGCCAAGGTCCAGGGAACACTGAAGCTTTCTTT
TRBJ1-5	-	TRBV28	-	CASSQGLNQPQHF	TGTGCCAGCTCCCAGGGGCTCAATCAGCCCCAGCATTTT
TRBJ2-5	TRBD1	TRBV2	-	CASSWTGGFGRIETQYF	TGTGCCAGCAGTTGGACAGGGGGCTTCGGACGCATCGAGACCCAGTACTTC
TRBJ1-2	-	TRBV7-2	-	CASSLLGLGSYGYTF	TGTGCCAGCAGCTTGCTGGGGCTTGGAAGCTATGGCTACACCTTC
TRBJ2-1	-	TRBV4-1	-	CASQWGPSDEQFF	TGCGCCAGTCAATGGGGGCCGTCGGATGAGCAGTTCTTC
TRBJ1-5	-	TRBV4-1	once	CASSHYGQMSNQPQHF	TGCGCCAGCAGCCATTATGGGCAGATGAGCAATCAGCCCCAGCATTTT
TRBJ2-2	-	TRBV1	-	CTSSSPGQGPEGGELFF	TGCACCAGCAGCTCCCCCGGACAGGGGCCAGAAGGCGGGGAGCTGTTTTTT
TRBJ2-7	TRBD2	TRBV3-1/TRBV3-2	-	CASSRLAGVEQYF	TGTGCCAGCAGCCGGCTAGCGGGAGTCGAGCAGTACTTC
TRBJ2-1	-	TRBV7-9	-	CASSRAGGRYHGVNEQFF	TGTGCCAGCAGCCGCGCTGGGGGGAGGTACCATGGGGTCAATGAGCAGTTCTTC
TRBJ1-6	TRBD1	TRBV30	-	CAWYQETGGFSPLHF	TGTGCCTGGTACCAGGAGACAGGGGGCTTTTCACCCCTCCACTTT
TRBJ1-6	TRBD1	TRBV7-9	-	CASSPGGSYSPLHF	TGTGCCAGCAGCCCAGGGGGCAGCTATTCACCCCTCCACTTT
TRBJ2-1	TRBD2	TRBV28	-	CASTLREDGGNEQFF	TGTGCCAGCACGCTCCGGGAGGACGGAGGCAATGAGCAGTTCTTC
TRBJ2-7	-	TRBV3-1/TRBV3-2	-	CASSPSRRAGELPYEQYF	TGTGCCAGCAGCCCTTCCCGAAGGGCAGGGGAGTTACCCTACGAGCAGTACTTC
TRBJ2-3	TRBD1	TRBV28	once	CASSSPGQGGMTQYF	TGTGCCAGCAGCTCACCGGGACAGGGAGGGATGACGCAGTATTTT
TRBJ2-1	-	TRBV7-9	-	CASSRQAGAENNEQFF	TGTGCCAGCAGCAGACAGGCGGGGGCGGAGAACAATGAGCAGTTCTTC
TRBJ2-4	TRBD2	TRBV7-9	many	CASSFASGAKNIQYF	TGTGCCAGCAGCTTTGCTAGCGGAGCCAAAAACATTCAGTACTTC
TRBJ2-7	TRBD2	TRBV29-1	-	CSVDTGTSGSYEQYF	TGCAGCGTCGATACCGGGACTAGCGGGAGTTACGAGCAGTACTTC
TRBJ1-1	TRBD1	TRBV6-5	few	CASSLDTGGGTEAFF	TGTGCCAGCAGCCTAGACACAGGGGGCGGCACTGAAGCTTTCTTT
TRBJ2-7	-	TRBV28	once	CASSLGQFNEQYF	TGTGCCAGCAGTTTAGGGCAGTTCAACGAGCAGTACTTC
TRBJ2-5	-	TRBV11-2	-	CASSLVEETQYF	TGTGCCAGCAGCTTAGTGGAGGAGACCCAGTACTTC
TRBJ1-2	TRBD1	TRBV5-1	-	CAGRQGADSRESYTF	TGCGCCGGAAGACAGGGGGCTGATTCGCGGGAAAGCTACACCTTC